This T cell receptor beta chain was sequenced for a study of post-analysis software for immune sequencing data. Study details: Relapsing-remitting, secondary progressive and progressive-relapsing forms made up the multiple sclerosis disease courses.

Prepared libraries of TCR beta cDNA carried unique molecular identifiers. It was from roughly 1 to 10 million T cells that 530,000 or so cDNA molecules came. TCRdb used MiXCR to reprocess the PCR reads, holding one entry per CDR3 protein. The sample includes approximately 150,000 distinct CDR3 sequences, about 29% of them seen just once. The sample comprised blood. The clonotype comes from a girl aged 5-17 years with multiple sclerosis.

The CDR3 loop reads CASSGDLEGEQYF. CDR3 nucleotides: TGTGCCAGCAGCGGCGATCTCGAGGGAGAGCAGTACTTC. This sequence joins TRBV9 and TRBJ2-5; weak D call: TRBD2 (5 bases). V was pared by 3 bases and J by 11 bases, with 17 bases between. Germline CDR1 SGDLS, CDR2 YYNGEE. CDR3 length equals 13 residues. Filled out from reference TRBV9 and TRBJ2-5, the complete variable domain reads DSGVTQTPKHLITATGQRVTLRCSPRSGDLSVYWYQQSLDQGLQFLIQYYNGEERAKGNILERFSAQQFPDLHSELNLSSLELGDSALYFCASSGDLEGEQYFGPGTRLLVL.